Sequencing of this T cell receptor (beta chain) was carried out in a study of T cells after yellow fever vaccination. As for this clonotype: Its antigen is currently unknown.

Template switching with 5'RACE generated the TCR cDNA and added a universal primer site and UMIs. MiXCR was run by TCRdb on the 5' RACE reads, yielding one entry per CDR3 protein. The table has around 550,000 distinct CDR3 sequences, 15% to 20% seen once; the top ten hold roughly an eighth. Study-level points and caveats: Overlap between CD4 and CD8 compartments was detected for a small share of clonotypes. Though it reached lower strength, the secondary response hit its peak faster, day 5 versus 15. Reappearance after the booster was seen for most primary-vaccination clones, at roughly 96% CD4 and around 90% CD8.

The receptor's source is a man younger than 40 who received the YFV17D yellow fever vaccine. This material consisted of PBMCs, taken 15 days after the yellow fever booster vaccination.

DNA for the CDR3: TGTGCCAGCAGCTTGGGGTGGCGGCCCTCCTACAATGAGCAGTTCTTC. It codes for CASSLGWRPSYNEQFF. V and J are TRBV5-4 and TRBJ2-1; D ambiguous. There are 16 residues in the CDR3. V was pared by 0 bases and J by 0 bases, with 10 bases between. Germline assignment: CDR1 SGHNT and CDR2 YYREEE (reference sequence).